Below are 3 T cell receptor beta chains sequenced from a single sample in a study of CD8 T cells in ankylosing spondylitis. One entry per CDR3 protein results from TCRdb running MiXCR on the 5' RACE reads. The data contain 220,000 or so distinct CDR3 sequences, roughly 10% of them singletons. The sequenced sample consisted of blood, either unsorted or a sorted T cell fraction (not recorded which). The receptor set was obtained from a male donor with ankylosing spondylitis or in good health (not recorded which).

At least ten counts were recorded for this clonotype. The chain links TRBV20-1 to TRBJ2-5, with D uncertain. This CDR3 is 12 amino acids long. From germline, CDR1 is DFQATT and CDR2 SNEGSKA (reference sequence). V lost 5 bases to trimming and J lost 1 base, with 8 bases between them. The CDR3 region is CSAGRTQETQYF. The DNA for the CDR3 is TGCAGTGCTGGACGGACCCAAGAGACCCAGTACTTC.

This clonotype was seen many times. The chain couples TRBV20-1 to TRBJ1-1; unclear D gene. The V end lost 1 base, the J end lost 4 bases, and 7 bases lay between the germline ends. CDR3 length: 12 amino acids. The germline V gene has CDR1 DFQATT and CDR2 SNEGSKA (reference sequence). The CDR3 bases are TGCAGTGCTAGAGCCTGGAGCACTGAAGCTTTCTTT. Protein sequence: CSARAWSTEAFF.

The CDR3 sequence: CASSQAPTEAFF. The CDR3 DNA reads as TGTGCCAGCAGTCAGGCCCCCACTGAAGCTTTCTTT. The chain is built from TRBV12-3 or TRBV12-4 and TRBJ1-1; D uncertain. CDR3 length: 12 amino acids. V shed 5 bases and J shed 4 bases, with 8 bases lying between them.